This T cell receptor beta chain emerged from a study of CDR3 diversity in severe acne. A single record per CDR3 protein comes from TCRdb applying MiXCR to the PCR reads. Of about 90,000 distinct CDR3 sequences listed, about half are singletons. V lost 0 bases and J 3 bases, leaving 12 bases between the germline ends. Germline-derived CDR1 and CDR2 are GTSNPN and SVGIG (reference sequence). This CDR3 has 14 amino acids. This chain links TRBV30 with TRBJ2-7; D may be TRBD1 (6 bases). Sequences were obtained from blood. This clonotype was obtained from a male donor with severe acne vulgaris. CDR3 protein: CAWSVLETGYEQYV. The CDR3 region has the DNA TGTGCCTGGAGTGTACTGGAGACAGGCTACGAGCAGTACGTC.